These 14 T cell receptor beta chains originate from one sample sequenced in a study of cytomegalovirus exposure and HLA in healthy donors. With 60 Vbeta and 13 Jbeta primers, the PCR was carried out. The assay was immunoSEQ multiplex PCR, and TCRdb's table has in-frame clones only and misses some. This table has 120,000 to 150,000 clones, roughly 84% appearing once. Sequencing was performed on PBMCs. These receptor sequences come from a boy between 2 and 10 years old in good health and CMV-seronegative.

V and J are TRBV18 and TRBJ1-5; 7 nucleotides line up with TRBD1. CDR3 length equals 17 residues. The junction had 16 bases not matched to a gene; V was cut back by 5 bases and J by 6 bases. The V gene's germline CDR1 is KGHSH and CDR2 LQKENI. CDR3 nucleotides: TGTGCCAGCTCAGCGAGCACAGGGGCGTACATACCTCAGCCCCAGCATTTT. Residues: CASSASTGAYIPQPQHF.

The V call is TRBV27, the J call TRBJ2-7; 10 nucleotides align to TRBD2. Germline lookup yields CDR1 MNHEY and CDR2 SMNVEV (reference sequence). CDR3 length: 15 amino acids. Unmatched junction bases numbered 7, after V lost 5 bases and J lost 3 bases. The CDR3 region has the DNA TGTGCCAGCAGTAAAGTAGCGGGAGGAGGCTACGAGCAGTACTTC. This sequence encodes CASSKVAGGGYEQYF.

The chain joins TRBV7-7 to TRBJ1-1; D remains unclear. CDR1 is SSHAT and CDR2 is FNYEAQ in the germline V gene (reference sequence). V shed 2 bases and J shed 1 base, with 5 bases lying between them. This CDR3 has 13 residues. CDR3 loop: CASSLSENTEAFF. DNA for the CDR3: TGTGCCAGCAGCTTATCAGAGAACACTGAAGCTTTCTTT.

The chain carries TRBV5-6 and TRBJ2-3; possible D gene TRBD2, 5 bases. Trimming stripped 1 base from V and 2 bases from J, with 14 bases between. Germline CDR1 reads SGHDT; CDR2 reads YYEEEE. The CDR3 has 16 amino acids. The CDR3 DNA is TGTGCCAGCAGCTTGCGTCCCGGGATTTTCACAGATACGCAGTATTTT. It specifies CASSLRPGIFTDTQYF.

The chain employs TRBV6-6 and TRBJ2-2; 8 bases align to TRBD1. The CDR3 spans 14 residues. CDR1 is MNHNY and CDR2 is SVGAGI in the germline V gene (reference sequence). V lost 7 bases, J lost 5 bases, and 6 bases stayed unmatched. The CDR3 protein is CASTGQAQTGELFF. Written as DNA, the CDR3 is TGTGCCAGCACGGGACAGGCCCAGACCGGGGAGCTGTTTTTT.

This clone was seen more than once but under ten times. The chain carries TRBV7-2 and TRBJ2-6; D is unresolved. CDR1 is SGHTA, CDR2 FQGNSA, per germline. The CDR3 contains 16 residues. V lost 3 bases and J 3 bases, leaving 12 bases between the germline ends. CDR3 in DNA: TGTGCCAGCAGCTTCACAGTTTTGGGTGGGGCCAACGTCCTGACTTTC. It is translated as CASSFTVLGGANVLTF.

This chain's CDR3 is CASRAPTGVYGYTF. CDR3 DNA sequence: TGTGCCAGCAGGGCCCCGACAGGAGTCTATGGCTACACCTTC. The V gene is TRBV6-1, the J gene TRBJ1-2, with D perhaps TRBD1 (6 bases). Germline assignment: CDR1 MNHNS and CDR2 SASEGT. Trimming left V 6 bases short and J 4 bases short, with 15 bases between. CDR3 length: 14 amino acids.

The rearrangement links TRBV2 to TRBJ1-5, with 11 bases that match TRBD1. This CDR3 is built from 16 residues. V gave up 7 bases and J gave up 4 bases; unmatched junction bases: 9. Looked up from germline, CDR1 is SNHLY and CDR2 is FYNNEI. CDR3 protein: CASTRTGGAANQPQHF. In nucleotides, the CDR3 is TGTGCCAGCACTCGGACAGGGGGCGCGGCGAATCAGCCCCAGCATTTT.

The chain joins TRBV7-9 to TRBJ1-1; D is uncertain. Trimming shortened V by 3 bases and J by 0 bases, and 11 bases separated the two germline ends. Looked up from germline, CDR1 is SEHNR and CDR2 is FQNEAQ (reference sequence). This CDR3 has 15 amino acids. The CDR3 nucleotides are TGTGCCAGCAGCTTGAGAGGGTTAATGAACACTGAAGCTTTCTTT. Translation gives CASSLRGLMNTEAFF.

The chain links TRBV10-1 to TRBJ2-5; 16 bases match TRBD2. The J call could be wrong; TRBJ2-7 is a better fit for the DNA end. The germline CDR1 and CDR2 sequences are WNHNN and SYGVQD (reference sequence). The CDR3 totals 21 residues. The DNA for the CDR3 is TGCGCCAGCAGCTCAGGGTTCTCCGGGACTAGCGGGAGGGCTGGCCACTGCGAGCAGTACTTC. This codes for CASSSGFSGTSGRAGHCEQYF.

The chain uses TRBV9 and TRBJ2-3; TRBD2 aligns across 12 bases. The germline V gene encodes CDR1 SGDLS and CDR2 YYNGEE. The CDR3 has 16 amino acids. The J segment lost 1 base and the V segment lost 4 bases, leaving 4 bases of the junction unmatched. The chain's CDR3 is CASSPWTSGGTDTQYF. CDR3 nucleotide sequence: TGTGCCAGCAGCCCATGGACTAGCGGGGGCACAGATACGCAGTATTTT.

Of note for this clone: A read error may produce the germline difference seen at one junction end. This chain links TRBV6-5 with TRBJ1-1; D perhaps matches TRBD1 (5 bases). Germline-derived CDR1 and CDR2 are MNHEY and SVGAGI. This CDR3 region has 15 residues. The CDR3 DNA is TGTGCCAGCGGTTACTCGGCCCCTTTCGGGGGTGAAGCTTTCTTT. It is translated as CASGYSAPFGGEAFF.

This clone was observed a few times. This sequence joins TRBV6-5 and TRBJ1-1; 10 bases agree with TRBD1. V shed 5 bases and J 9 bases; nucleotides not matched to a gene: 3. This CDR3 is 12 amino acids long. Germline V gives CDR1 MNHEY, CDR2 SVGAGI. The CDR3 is CASSMTGGKAFF. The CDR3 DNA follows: TGTGCCAGCAGTATGACAGGGGGCAAAGCTTTCTTT.

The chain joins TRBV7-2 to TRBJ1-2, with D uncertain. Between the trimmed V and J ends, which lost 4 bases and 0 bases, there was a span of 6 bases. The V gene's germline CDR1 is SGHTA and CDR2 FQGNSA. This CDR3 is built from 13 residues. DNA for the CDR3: TGTGCCAGCAGCTCCACAGCTAACTATGGCTACACCTTC. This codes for CASSSTANYGYTF.